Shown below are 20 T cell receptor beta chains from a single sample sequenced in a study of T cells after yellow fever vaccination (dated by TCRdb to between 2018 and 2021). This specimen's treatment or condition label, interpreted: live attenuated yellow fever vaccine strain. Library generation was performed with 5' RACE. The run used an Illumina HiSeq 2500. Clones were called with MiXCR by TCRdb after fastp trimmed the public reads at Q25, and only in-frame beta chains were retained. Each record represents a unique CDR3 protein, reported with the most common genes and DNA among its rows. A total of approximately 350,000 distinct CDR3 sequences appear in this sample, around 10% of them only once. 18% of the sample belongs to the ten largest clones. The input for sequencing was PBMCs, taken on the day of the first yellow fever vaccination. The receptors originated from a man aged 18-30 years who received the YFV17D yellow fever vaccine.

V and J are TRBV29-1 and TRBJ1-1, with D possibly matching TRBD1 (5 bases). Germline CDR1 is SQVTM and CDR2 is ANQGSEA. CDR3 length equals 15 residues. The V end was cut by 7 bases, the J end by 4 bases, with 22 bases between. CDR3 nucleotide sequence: TGCAGCGCCGAGGGGCTTGGGGATGGTGCCACTGAAGCTTTCTTT. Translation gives CSAEGLGDGATEAFF.

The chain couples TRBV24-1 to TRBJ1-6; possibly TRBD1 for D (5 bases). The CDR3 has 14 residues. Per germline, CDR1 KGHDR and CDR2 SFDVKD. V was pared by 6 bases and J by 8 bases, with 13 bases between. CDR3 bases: TGTGCCACCAGTCGGGGCCAAGAAGATTCACCCCTCCACTTT. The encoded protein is CATSRGQEDSPLHF.

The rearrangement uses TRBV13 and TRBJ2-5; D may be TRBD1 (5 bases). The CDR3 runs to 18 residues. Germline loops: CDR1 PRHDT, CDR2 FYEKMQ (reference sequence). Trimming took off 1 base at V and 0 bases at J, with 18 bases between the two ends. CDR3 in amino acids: CASSLDGRWTNYQETQYF. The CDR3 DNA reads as TGTGCCAGCAGCTTAGACGGCCGGTGGACAAACTACCAAGAGACCCAGTACTTC.

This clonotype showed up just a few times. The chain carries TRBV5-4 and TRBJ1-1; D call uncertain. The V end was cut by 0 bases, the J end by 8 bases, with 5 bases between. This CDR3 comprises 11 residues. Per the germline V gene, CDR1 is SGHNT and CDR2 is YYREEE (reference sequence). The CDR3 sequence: CASSLDREAFF. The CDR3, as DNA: TGTGCCAGCAGCTTGGACAGAGAAGCTTTCTTT.

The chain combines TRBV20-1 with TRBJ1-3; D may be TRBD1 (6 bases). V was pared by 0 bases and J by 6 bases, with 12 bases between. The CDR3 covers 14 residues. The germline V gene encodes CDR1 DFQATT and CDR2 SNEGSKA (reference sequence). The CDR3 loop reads CSARDSGGTNTIYF. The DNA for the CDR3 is TGCAGTGCTAGAGATTCGGGGGGCACAAACACCATATATTTT.

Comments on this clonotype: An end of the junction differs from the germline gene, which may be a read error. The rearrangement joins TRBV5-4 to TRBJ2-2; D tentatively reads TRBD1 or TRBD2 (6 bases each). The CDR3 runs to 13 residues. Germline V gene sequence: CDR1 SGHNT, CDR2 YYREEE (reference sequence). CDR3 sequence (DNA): TGTGCCAGCACAACTTGGGGGGCCGGAGAGCTGTTTTTT. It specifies CASTTWGAGELFF.

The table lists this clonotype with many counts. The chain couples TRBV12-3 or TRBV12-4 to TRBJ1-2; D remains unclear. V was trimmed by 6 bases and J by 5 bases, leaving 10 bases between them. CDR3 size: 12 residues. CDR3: CASSPGSYGYTF. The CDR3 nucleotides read TGTGCCAGCAGCCCGGGATCTTATGGCTACACCTTC.

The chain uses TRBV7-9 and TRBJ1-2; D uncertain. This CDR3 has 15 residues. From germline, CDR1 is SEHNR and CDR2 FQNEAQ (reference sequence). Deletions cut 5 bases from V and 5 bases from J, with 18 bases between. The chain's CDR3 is CASSPPSAAAYGYTF. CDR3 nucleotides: TGTGCCAGCAGCCCACCGTCCGCGGCGGCATATGGCTACACCTTC.

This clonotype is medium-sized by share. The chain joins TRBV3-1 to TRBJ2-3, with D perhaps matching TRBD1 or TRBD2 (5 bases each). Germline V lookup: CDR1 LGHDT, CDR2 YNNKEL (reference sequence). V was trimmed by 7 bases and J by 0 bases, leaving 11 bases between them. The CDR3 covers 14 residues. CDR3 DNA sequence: TGTGCCAGCAACTCACGGGGCAGCACAGATACGCAGTATTTT. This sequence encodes CASNSRGSTDTQYF.

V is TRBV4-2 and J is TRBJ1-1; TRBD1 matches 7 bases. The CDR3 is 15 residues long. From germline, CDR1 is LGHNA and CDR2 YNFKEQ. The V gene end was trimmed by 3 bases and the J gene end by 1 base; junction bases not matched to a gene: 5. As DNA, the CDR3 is TGTGCCAGCAGCCAGTTGGCAGGGGGGAACACTGAAGCTTTCTTT. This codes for CASSQLAGGNTEAFF.

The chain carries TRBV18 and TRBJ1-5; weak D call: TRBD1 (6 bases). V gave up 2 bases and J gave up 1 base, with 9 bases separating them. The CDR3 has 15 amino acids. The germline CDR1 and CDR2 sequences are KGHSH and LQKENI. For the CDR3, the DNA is TGTGCCAGCTCACCAGCGGGGACAAGCAATCAGCCCCAGCATTTT. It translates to CASSPAGTSNQPQHF. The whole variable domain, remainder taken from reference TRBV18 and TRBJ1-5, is NAGVMQNPRHLVRRRGQEARLRCSPMKGHSHVYWYRQLPEEGLKFMVYLQKENIIDESGMPKERFSAEFPKEGPSILRIQQVVRGDSAAYFCASSPAGTSNQPQHFGDGTRLSIL.

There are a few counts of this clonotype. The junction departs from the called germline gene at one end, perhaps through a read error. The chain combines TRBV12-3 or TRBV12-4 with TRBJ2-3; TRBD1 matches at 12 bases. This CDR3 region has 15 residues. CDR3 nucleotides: TGTGCCAGCAGTTTGGAAGTAATGGGACAGGGGGCGCAGAATTTT. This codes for CASSLEVMGQGAQNF.

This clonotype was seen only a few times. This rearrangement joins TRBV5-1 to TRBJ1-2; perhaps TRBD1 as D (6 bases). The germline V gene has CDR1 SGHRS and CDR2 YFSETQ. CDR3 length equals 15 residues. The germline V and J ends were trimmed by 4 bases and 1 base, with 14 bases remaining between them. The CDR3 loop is CASSPAGGINYGYTF. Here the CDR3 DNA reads TGCGCCAGCAGCCCAGCGGGGGGCATTAACTATGGCTACACCTTC.

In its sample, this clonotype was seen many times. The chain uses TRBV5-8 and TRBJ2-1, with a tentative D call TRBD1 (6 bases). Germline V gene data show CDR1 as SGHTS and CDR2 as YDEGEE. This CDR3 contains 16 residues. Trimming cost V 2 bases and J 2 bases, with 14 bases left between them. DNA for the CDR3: TGTGCCAGCAGCTTCTCTCCCGGACAGCCCTACAATGAGCAGTTCTTC. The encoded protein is CASSFSPGQPYNEQFF.

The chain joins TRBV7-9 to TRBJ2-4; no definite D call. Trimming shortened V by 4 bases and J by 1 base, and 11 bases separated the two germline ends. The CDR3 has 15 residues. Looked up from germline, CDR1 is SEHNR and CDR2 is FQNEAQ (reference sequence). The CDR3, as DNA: TGTGCCAGCAGCTCCTCCTCCCGGGCCAAAAACATTCAGTACTTC. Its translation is CASSSSSRAKNIQYF. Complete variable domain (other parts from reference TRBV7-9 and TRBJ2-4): DTGVSQNPRHKITKRGQNVTFRCDPISEHNRLYWYRQTLGQGPEFLTYFQNEAQLEKSRLLSDRFSAERPKGSFSTLEIQRTEQGDSAMYLCASSSSSRAKNIQYFGAGTRLSVL.

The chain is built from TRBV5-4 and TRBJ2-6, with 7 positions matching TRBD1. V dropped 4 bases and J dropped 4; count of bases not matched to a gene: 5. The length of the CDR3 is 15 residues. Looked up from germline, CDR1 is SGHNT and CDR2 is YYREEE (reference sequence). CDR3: CASSRGRVGANVLTF. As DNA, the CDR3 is TGTGCCAGCAGCAGGGGGCGGGTAGGGGCCAACGTCCTGACTTTC.

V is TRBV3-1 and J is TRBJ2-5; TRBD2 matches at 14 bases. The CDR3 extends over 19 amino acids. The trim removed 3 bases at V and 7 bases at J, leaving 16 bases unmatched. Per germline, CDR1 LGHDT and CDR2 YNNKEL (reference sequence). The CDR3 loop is CASSHTGGLAGGTPGTQYF. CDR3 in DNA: TGTGCCAGCAGCCACACCGGAGGACTAGCGGGGGGAACCCCCGGGACCCAGTACTTC.

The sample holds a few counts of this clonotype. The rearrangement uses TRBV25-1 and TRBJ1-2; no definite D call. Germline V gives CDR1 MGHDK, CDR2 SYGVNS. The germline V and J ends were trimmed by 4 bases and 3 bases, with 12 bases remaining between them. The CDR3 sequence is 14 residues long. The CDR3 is CASSGLGPDYGYTF. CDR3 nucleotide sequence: TGTGCCAGCAGTGGGCTCGGGCCTGACTATGGCTACACCTTC.

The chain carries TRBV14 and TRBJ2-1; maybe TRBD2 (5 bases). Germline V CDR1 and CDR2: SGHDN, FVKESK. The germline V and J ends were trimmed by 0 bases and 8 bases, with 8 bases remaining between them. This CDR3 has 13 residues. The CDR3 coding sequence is TGTGCCAGCAGCCAAGAAGTGAGGGATGAGCAGTTCTTC. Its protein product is CASSQEVRDEQFF.

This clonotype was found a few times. Written as DNA, the CDR3 is TGCAGCGTCCAAGGGGACCCCGGCGATACGCAGTATTTT. As protein: CSVQGDPGDTQYF. This chain joins TRBV29-1 and TRBJ2-3; D is perhaps TRBD1 or TRBD2 (5 bases each). The CDR3 has 13 amino acids. The germline gives CDR1 SQVTM, CDR2 ANQGSEA. Between the trimmed V and J ends, which lost 6 bases and 6 bases, there was a span of 16 bases.